This TCR beta chain was captured by sequencing in a study of OX40 agonist ivuxolimab in advanced cancers. The wider study: The dose-escalation cohort was about 83% male, with a mean age of about 60 years, ranging roughly 20 to 80. Of the participants, around 39% had some prior anti-PD-1, anti-PD-L1 or anti-CTLA-4 therapy, which was allowed.

The data were produced by immunoSEQ multiplex PCR, yet TCRdb's version contains in-frame clones alone and is incomplete. The table lists tens of thousands of clones, 75% to 85% of them singletons. The receptor was derived from an adult with an advanced solid tumor such as melanoma, head and neck, liver or kidney cancer. Sequenced here: CD4+ or CD8+ T cells sorted from blood, sampled in a trial of the OX40 agonist ivuxolimab.

The CDR3, as DNA: TGTGCCAGCAGTTTCGGGTATATGAACACTGAAGCTTTCTTT. As protein: CASSFGYMNTEAFF. This sequence joins TRBV6-6 and TRBJ1-1, with D hard to call. With 4 bases removed from V and 0 bases from J, the gap between germline ends came to 9 bases. The CDR3 loop spans 14 amino acids. CDR1 and CDR2 (germline): MNHNY, SVGAGI (reference sequence).